This is a list of T cell receptor beta chains from one sample in a study of post-analysis software for immune sequencing data. TCRdb ran MiXCR on the PCR reads and lists one entry per CDR3 protein. The sample has roughly 600,000 distinct CDR3 sequences; about 40% are singletons. Sequencing used blood. The receptor source for this set is a girl aged 5-17 years with multiple sclerosis. CDR3s include the opening cysteine and the closing phenylalanine or tryptophan. Each record gives: J gene, clone size, D gene, V gene, CDR3 DNA, CDR3 protein. The D gene is left open where the match is weak. Clone sizes are given selectively: once, few, many, or a class where the clone is expanded.

J gene: TRBJ2-7
clone size: few
D gene: .
V gene: TRBV12-3/TRBV12-4
CDR3 DNA: TGTGCCTCACAAGGACTGCTCTCCTACGAGCAGTACTTC
CDR3 protein: CASQGLLSYEQYF

J gene: TRBJ2-1
clone size: .
D gene: .
V gene: TRBV7-8
CDR3 DNA: TGTGCCAGCAGCTTAAACCCCGGGACACCCTCCTACAATGAGCAGTTCTTC
CDR3 protein: CASSLNPGTPSYNEQFF

J gene: TRBJ2-3
clone size: .
D gene: .
V gene: TRBV30
CDR3 DNA: TGTGCCTGGAGGGTAGGAGGAGGGATAGATACGCAGTATTTT
CDR3 protein: CAWRVGGGIDTQYF

J gene: TRBJ2-2
clone size: .
D gene: TRBD1
V gene: TRBV5-1
CDR3 DNA: TGCGCCAGCTTTCAGGGGGCGCCGCCGACCGGGGAGCTGTTTTTT
CDR3 protein: CASFQGAPPTGELFF

J gene: TRBJ2-1
clone size: .
D gene: .
V gene: TRBV29-1
CDR3 DNA: TGCAGCGTTCATGAGTCCTACAATGAGCAGTTCTTC
CDR3 protein: CSVHESYNEQFF

J gene: TRBJ2-7
clone size: few
D gene: TRBD2
V gene: TRBV12-3/TRBV12-4
CDR3 DNA: TGTGCCAGCAGTTCAGGACTAGCGGGGCCCACCTACGAGCAGTACTTC
CDR3 protein: CASSSGLAGPTYEQYF

J gene: TRBJ2-1
clone size: .
D gene: .
V gene: TRBV20-1
CDR3 DNA: TGCAGTGCAGTCCCCCGTTTCGGGAGCGGAGCCTACAATGAGCAGTTCTTC
CDR3 protein: CSAVPRFGSGAYNEQFF

J gene: TRBJ1-2
clone size: few
D gene: TRBD1
V gene: TRBV29-1
CDR3 DNA: TGCAGCGTTAAAGTAAGGGACAGGGTCGGAAGTGGCTACACCTTC
CDR3 protein: CSVKVRDRVGSGYTF

J gene: TRBJ2-7
clone size: few
D gene: .
V gene: TRBV2
CDR3 DNA: TGTGCCAGCGACGGGTTCTACGAGCAGTACTTC
CDR3 protein: CASDGFYEQYF

J gene: TRBJ1-1
clone size: .
D gene: .
V gene: TRBV28
CDR3 DNA: TGTGCCAGCAGGTTCCAGGGAGGCACTGAAGCTTTCTTT
CDR3 protein: CASRFQGGTEAFF

J gene: TRBJ1-1
clone size: .
D gene: .
V gene: TRBV5-1
CDR3 DNA: TGCGCCAGCAGCTTGACCCGGATGAACACTGAAGCTTTCTTT
CDR3 protein: CASSLTRMNTEAFF

J gene: TRBJ2-5
clone size: once
D gene: .
V gene: TRBV20-1
CDR3 DNA: TGCAGTGCTAGAAAAAACGCCGGGCGGGAGACCCAGTACTTC
CDR3 protein: CSARKNAGRETQYF

J gene: TRBJ1-5
clone size: .
D gene: .
V gene: TRBV12-3/TRBV12-4
CDR3 DNA: TGTGCCTGCAGCCAGGGGAGCAATCAGCCCCAGCATTTT
CDR3 protein: CACSQGSNQPQHF

J gene: TRBJ2-7
clone size: few
D gene: TRBD2
V gene: TRBV27
CDR3 DNA: TGTGCCAGCAGCTCACCGACTAGCGTCTACGAGCAGTACTTC
CDR3 protein: CASSSPTSVYEQYF

J gene: TRBJ2-7
clone size: .
D gene: .
V gene: TRBV12-3/TRBV12-4
CDR3 DNA: TGTGCCAGCAGTTGGACCTACGAGCAGTACTTC
CDR3 protein: CASSWTYEQYF

J gene: TRBJ1-2
clone size: .
D gene: .
V gene: TRBV5-1
CDR3 DNA: TGCGCCAGCAGCTGGGGCGGGCCAGACCGGTTCACCTTC
CDR3 protein: CASSWGGPDRFTF

J gene: TRBJ2-7
clone size: few
D gene: .
V gene: TRBV7-9
CDR3 DNA: TGTGCCAGCAGCTTAGTCGGGTATCCCTACGAGCAGTACTTC
CDR3 protein: CASSLVGYPYEQYF

J gene: TRBJ2-1
clone size: .
D gene: .
V gene: TRBV29-1
CDR3 DNA: TGCAGCGCCTCCTGGCAGTTTGGCCTAAGCTCCCACAATGAGCAGTTCTTC
CDR3 protein: CSASWQFGLSSHNEQFF

J gene: TRBJ2-3
clone size: few
D gene: .
V gene: TRBV7-2
CDR3 DNA: TGTGCCAGCAGCCTCCCCGCCCAGACTAGATCATTCACAGATACGCAGTATTTT
CDR3 protein: CASSLPAQTRSFTDTQYF

J gene: TRBJ1-4
clone size: few
D gene: TRBD1
V gene: TRBV20-1
CDR3 DNA: TGCAGTGCTGGTCGGGACAGCAAGGATAATGAAAAACTGTTTTTT
CDR3 protein: CSAGRDSKDNEKLFF

J gene: TRBJ2-7
clone size: few
D gene: TRBD2
V gene: TRBV5-1
CDR3 DNA: TGCGCCAGCAGCGTGACTAGCGGGGGCCGTTACGAGCAGTACTTC
CDR3 protein: CASSVTSGGRYEQYF

J gene: TRBJ2-4
clone size: .
D gene: TRBD1
V gene: TRBV12-3/TRBV12-4
CDR3 DNA: TGTGCCAGCAGTTTAGCGCTAGGACAGGGGGCGCAAAATGAGCAGTACTTC
CDR3 protein: CASSLALGQGAQNEQYF

J gene: TRBJ1-4
clone size: .
D gene: .
V gene: TRBV7-9
CDR3 DNA: TGTGCCAGCAGCTTAGGGGGGACGGATGATGAAAAACTGTTTTTT
CDR3 protein: CASSLGGTDDEKLFF